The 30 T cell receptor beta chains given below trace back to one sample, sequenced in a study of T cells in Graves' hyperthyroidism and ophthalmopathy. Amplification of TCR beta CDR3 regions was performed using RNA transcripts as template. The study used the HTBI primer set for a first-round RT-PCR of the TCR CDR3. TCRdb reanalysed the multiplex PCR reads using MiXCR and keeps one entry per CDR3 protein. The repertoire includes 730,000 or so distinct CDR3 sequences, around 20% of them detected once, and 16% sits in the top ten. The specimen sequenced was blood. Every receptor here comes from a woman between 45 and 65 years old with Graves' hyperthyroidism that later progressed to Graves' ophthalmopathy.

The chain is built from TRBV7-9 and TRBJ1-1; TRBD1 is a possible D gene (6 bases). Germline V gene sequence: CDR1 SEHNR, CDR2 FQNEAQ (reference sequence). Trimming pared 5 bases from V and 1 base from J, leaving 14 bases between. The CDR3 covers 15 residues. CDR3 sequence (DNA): TGTGCCAGCAGCCACCAGGGGTTGGAGAACACTGAAGCTTTCTTT. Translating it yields CASSHQGLENTEAFF.

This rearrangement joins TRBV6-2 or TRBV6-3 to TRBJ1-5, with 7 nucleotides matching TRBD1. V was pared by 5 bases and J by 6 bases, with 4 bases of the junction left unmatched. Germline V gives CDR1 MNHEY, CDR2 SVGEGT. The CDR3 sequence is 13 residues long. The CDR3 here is CASSQGGIQPQHF. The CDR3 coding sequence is TGTGCCAGCAGTCAGGGGGGGATTCAGCCCCAGCATTTT.

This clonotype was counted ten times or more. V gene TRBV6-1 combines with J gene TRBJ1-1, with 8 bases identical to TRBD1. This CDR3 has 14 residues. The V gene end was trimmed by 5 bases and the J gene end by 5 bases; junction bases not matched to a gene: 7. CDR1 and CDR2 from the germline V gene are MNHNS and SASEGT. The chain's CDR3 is CASSLDRVWTEAFF. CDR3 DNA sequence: TGTGCCAGCAGTCTGGACAGGGTGTGGACTGAAGCTTTCTTT.

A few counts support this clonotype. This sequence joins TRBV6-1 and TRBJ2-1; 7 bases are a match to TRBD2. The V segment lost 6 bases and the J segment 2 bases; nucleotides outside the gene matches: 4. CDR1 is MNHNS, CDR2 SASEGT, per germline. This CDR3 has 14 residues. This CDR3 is CASRGGVTYNEQFF. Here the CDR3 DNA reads TGTGCCAGCAGGGGGGGGGTCACCTACAATGAGCAGTTCTTC.

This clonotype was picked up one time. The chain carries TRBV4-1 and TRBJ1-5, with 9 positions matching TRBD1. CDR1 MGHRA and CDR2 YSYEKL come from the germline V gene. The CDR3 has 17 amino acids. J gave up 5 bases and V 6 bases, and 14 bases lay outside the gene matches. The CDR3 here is CASSPTGFTGGYQPQHF. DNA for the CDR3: TGCGCCAGCAGTCCGACGGGTTTTACAGGGGGCTATCAGCCCCAGCATTTT.

This CDR3 is CASLRLGGASGIQETQYF. The CDR3 DNA sequence: TGTGCCAGCCTCCGTCTGGGGGGGGCGTCGGGTATTCAAGAGACCCAGTACTTC. The gene calls are TRBV6-1 and TRBJ2-5, with a tentative D call TRBD2 (7 bases). CDR3 length: 18 residues. Germline assignment: CDR1 MNHNS and CDR2 SASEGT. The V and J ends lost 8 bases and 2 bases respectively, with 27 bases between them.

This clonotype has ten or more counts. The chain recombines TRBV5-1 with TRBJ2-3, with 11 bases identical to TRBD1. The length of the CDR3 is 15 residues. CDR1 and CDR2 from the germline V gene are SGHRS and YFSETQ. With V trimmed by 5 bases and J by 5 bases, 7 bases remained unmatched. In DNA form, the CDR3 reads TGCGCCAGCAGTAAGGACAGGGGGCTCAGAGATACGCAGTATTTT. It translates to CASSKDRGLRDTQYF.

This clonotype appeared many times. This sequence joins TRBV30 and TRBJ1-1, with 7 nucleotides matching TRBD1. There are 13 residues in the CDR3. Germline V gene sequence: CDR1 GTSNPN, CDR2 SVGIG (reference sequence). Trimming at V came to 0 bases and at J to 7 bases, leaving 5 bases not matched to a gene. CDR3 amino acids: CAWSVLRDSEAFF. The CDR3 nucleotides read TGTGCCTGGAGTGTATTGAGGGACAGTGAAGCTTTCTTT.

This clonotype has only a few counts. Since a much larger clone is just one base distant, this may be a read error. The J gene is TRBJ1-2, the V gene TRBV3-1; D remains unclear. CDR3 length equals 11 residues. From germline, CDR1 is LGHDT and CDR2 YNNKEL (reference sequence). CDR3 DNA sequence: TGTGCCGGCAGCCTAGGCCCTGGCTACACCTTC. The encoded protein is CAGSLGPGYTF. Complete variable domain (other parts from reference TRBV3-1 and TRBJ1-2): DTAVSQTPKYLVTQMGNDKSIKCEQNLGHDTMYWYKQDSKKFLKIMFSYNNKELIINETVPNRFSPKSPDKAHLNLHINSLELGDSAVYFCAGSLGPGYTFGSGTRLTVV.

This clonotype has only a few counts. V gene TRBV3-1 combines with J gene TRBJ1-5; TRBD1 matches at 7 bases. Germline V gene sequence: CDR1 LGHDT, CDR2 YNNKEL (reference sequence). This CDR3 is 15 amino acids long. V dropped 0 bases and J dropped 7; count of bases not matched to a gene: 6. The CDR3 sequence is CASSQDHRGGQPQHF. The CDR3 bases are TGTGCCAGCAGCCAAGACCACAGGGGTGGCCAGCCCCAGCATTTT.

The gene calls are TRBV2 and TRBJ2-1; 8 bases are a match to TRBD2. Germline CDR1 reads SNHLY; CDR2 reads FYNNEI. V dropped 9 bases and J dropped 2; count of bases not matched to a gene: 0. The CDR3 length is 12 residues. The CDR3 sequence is CARGLAYNEQFF. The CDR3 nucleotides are TGTGCCAGGGGACTAGCCTACAATGAGCAGTTCTTC.

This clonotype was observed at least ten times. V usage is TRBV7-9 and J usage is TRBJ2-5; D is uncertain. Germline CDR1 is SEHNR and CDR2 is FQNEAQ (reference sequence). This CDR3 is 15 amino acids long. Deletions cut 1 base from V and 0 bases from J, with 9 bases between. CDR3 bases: TGTGCCAGCAGCTTAGGAGGCGGCGACCAAGAGACCCAGTACTTC. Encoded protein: CASSLGGGDQETQYF.

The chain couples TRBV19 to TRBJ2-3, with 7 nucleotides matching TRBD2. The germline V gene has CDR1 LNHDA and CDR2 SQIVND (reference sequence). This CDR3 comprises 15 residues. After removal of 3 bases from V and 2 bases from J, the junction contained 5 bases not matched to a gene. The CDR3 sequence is CASSIASGYTDTQYF. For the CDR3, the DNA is TGTGCCAGTAGTATTGCTAGCGGTTACACAGATACGCAGTATTTT. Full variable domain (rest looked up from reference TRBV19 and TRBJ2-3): DGGITQSPKYLFRKEGQNVTLSCEQNLNHDAMYWYRQDPGQGLRLIYYSQIVNDFQKGDIAEGYSVSREKKESFPLTVTSAQKNPTAFYLCASSIASGYTDTQYFGPGTRLTVL.

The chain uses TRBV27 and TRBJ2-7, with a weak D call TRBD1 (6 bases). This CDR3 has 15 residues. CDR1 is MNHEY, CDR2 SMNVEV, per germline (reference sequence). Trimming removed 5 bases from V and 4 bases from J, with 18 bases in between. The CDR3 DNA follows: TGTGCCAGCAGTGACCTCGGGGCAGGGACATACGAGCAGTACTTC. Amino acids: CASSDLGAGTYEQYF.

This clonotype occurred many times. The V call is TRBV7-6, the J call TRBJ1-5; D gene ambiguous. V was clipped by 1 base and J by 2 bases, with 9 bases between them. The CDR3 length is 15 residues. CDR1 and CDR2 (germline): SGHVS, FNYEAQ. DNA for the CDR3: TGTGCCAGCAGCTTAGGGACGTTGGGCAATCAGCCCCAGCATTTT. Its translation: CASSLGTLGNQPQHF.

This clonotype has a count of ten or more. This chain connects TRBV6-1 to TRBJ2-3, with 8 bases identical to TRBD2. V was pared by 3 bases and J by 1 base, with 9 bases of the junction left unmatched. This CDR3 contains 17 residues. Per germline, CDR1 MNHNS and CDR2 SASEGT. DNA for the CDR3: TGTGCCAGCAGTGAGGCGGGAGGAGTATCGGGCACAGATACGCAGTATTTT. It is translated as CASSEAGGVSGTDTQYF.

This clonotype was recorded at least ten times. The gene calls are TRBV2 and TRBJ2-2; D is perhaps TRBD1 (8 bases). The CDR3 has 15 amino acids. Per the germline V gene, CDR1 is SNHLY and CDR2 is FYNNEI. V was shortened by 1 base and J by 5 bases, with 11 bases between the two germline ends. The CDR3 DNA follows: TGTGCCAGCAGTGAAGTACAGGGGGGGACCGGGGAGCTGTTTTTT. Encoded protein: CASSEVQGGTGELFF. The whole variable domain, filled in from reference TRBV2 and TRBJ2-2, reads EPEVTQTPSHQVTQMGQEVILRCVPISNHLYFYWYRQILGQKVEFLVSFYNNEISEKSEIFDDQFSVERPDGSNFTLKIRSTKLEDSAMYFCASSEVQGGTGELFFGEGSRLTVL.

CDR3 DNA sequence: TGTGCCAGCATAGGGTTTACGGGGGCGACCTACAATGAGCAGTTCTTC. Its protein is CASIGFTGATYNEQFF. The chain couples TRBV6-1 to TRBJ2-1, with D perhaps being TRBD1 or TRBD2 (6 bases each). Trimming removed 7 bases at V and 2 bases at J, with 18 bases between. The CDR3 totals 16 residues. Germline-derived CDR1 and CDR2 are MNHNS and SASEGT.

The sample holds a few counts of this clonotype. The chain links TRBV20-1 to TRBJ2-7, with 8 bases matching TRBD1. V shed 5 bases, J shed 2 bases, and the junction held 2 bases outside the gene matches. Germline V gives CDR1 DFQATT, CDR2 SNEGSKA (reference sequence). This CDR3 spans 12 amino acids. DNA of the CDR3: TGCAGTGCTGGGGGACAGGCCTACGAGCAGTACTTC. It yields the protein CSAGGQAYEQYF.

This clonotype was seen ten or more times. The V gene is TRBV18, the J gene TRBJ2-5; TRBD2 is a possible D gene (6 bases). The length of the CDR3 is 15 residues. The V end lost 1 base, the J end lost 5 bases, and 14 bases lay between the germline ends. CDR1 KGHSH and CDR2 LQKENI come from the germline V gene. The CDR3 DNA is TGTGCCAGCTCACCACAGGGAGGACTGCGGGAGACCCAGTACTTC. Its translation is CASSPQGGLRETQYF.

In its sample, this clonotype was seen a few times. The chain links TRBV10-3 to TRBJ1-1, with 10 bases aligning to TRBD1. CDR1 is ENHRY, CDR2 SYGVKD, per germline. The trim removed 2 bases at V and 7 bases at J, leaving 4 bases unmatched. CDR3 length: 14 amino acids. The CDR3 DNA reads TGTGCCATCAGTGAGGGACAGGGGGTTTATGAAGCTTTCTTT. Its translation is CAISEGQGVYEAFF.

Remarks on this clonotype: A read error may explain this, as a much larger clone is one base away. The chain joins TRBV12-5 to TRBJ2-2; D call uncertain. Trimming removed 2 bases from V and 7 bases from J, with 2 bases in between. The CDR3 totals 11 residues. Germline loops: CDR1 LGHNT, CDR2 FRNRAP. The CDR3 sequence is CASGLNGELFF. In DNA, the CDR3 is TGTGCTAGTGGTTTGAACGGGGAGCTGTTTTTT.

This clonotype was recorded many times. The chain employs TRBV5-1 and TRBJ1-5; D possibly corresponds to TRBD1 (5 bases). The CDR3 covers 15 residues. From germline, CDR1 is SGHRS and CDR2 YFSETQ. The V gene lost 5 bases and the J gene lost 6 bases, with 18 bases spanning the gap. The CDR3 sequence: CASSRGEGFGQPQHF. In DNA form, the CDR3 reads TGCGCCAGCAGTCGGGGGGAGGGGTTCGGTCAGCCCCAGCATTTT.

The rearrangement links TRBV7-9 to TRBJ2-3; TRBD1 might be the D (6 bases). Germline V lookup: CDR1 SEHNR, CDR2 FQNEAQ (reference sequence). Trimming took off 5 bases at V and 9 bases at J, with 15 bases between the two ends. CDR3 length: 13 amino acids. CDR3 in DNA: TGTGCCAGCAGCCCAAACCGGGACACCACGCAGTATTTT. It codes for CASSPNRDTTQYF.

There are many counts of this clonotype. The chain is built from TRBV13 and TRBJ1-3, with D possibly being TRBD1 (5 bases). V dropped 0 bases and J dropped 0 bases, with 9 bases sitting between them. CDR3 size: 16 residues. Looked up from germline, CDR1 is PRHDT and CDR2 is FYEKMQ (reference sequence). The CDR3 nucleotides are TGTGCCAGCAGCTTAGGGGGACTTCCCTCTGGAAACACCATATATTTT. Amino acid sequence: CASSLGGLPSGNTIYF.

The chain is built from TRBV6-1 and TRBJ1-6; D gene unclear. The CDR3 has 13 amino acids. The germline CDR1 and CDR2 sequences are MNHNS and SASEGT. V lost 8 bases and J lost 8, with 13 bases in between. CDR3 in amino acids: CASVVGYDSPLHF. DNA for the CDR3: TGTGCCAGCGTGGTGGGGTATGATTCACCCCTCCACTTT.

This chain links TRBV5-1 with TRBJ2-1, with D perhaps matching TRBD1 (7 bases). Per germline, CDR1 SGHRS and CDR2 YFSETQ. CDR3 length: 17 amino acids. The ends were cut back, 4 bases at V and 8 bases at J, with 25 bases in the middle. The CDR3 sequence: CASSLSGAGQPLDEQFF. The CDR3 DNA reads TGCGCCAGCAGCCTGTCCGGGGCGGGACAGCCTCTCGATGAGCAGTTCTTC.

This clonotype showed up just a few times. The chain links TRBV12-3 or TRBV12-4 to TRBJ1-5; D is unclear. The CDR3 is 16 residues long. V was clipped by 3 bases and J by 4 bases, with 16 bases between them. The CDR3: CASSFGRAGGNQPQHF. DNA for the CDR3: TGTGCCAGCAGTTTTGGACGGGCGGGAGGGAATCAGCCCCAGCATTTT.

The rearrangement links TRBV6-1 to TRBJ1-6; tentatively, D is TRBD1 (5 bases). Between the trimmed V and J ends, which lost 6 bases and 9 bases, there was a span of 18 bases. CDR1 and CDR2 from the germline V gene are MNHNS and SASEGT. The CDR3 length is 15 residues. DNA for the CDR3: TGTGCCAGCAGCCCCAGACAGTCCTTGAGTTCACCCCTCCACTTT. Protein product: CASSPRQSLSSPLHF.

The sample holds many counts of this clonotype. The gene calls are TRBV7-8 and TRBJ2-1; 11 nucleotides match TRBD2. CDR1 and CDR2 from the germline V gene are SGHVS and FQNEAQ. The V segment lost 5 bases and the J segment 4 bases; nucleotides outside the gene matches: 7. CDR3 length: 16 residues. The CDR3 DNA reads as TGTGCCAGCAGCCCACAACTAGCGGGGGCTTACAATGAGCAGTTCTTC. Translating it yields CASSPQLAGAYNEQFF.